The entry below describes one T cell receptor beta chain. Antigen specificity is unknown. This specimen comes from a study of T-cell memory formation after mild COVID-19. On the study more broadly: There were largely donor-specific TCR clusters.

One entry per CDR3 protein, called by TCRdb with MiXCR from the 5' RACE reads. The sample lists about 320,000 distinct CDR3 sequences, roughly an eighth occurring once. Study-wide findings and caveats: Clones contracting day 15 to 85 were balanced CD4/CD8; later expanders leaned CD4+. For contracting clones, CD4+ ones sat mainly in CM and EM, CD8+ in EMRA.

With 5 bases removed from V and 0 bases from J, the gap between germline ends came to 17 bases. CDR1 SGHVS and CDR2 FQNEAQ come from the germline V gene. The CDR3 spans 17 residues. This sequence joins TRBV7-8 and TRBJ1-5; a weak D match, TRBD1 (5 bases). The receptor's source is a young man who had mild COVID-19 (a few samples of this study predate the infection). Cell type and time point are not known. Sequenced: PBMCs or a T cell subset sorted from them (not recorded which). The CDR3 bases are TGTGCCAGCAGCGCCCGACAGCAAGGATATAGCAATCAGCCCCAGCATTTT. Protein product: CASSARQQGYSNQPQHF.